This T cell receptor beta chain emerged from a study of Tregs in tolerant kidney transplant recipients. CD4+CD25+CD127- Tregs, CD4+CD25- non-Tregs, CD4 and CD8 cells were sorted. The protocol was immunoSEQ multiplex PCR, while the TCRdb copy is restricted to in-frame clones and leaves out a portion. Here the sample spans roughly 69,000 clones, roughly nine tenths being singletons. The CDR3 loop spans 15 amino acids. The germline V gene has CDR1 SGHVS and CDR2 FQNEAQ. The J segment lost 9 bases and the V segment lost 4 bases, leaving 7 bases of the junction unmatched. This chain connects TRBV7-8 to TRBJ2-1, with 12 bases that match TRBD2. Sequenced material: CD4+ T cells from blood, taken before the transplant. The source of this sequence is a human donor who received a combined kidney and bone marrow transplant. The CDR3 spells CASSSRLAGEPEQFF. CDR3 in DNA: TGTGCCAGCAGCTCTCGACTAGCGGGAGAGCCTGAGCAGTTCTTC.